Listed here is a single TCR beta chain. Residents of approximately 25 US areas, aged roughly 18 to 89 years, made up the participants. Researchers sorted participants into cohorts using their self-reported clinical history. As handled by the study authors: Amplification from reference gene primers served as the basis for estimated nucleated cell counts. Produced via immunoSEQ multiplex PCR; TCRdb's table is partial and in-frame only. That table furnishes V, J and clone size, whereas the DNA furnished D and trimming. Altogether 350,000 to 450,000 clones are present, 75% to 90% being singletons, with the ten largest covering 0.95% to 1.3%. The data derive from a study of blood T cell repertoires in COVID-19. About the study: COVID-19 samples, acute and convalescent, were from the United States, Italy and Spain.

The CDR3 covers 15 residues. Germline-derived CDR1 and CDR2 are SGDLS and YYNGEE. V shed 0 bases and J 2 bases; nucleotides not matched to a gene: 4. V and J are TRBV9 and TRBJ2-7, with TRBD2 matching 8 bases. Sample: PBMCs or T cells enriched from blood (not recorded which). The sequence derives from a man aged 25 to 45 who had recovered from COVID-19. The CDR3 DNA sequence: TGTGCCAGCAGCGTAGGGACTAGCCTGCCCTACGAGCAGTACTTC. The encoded protein is CASSVGTSLPYEQYF.